The present T cell receptor beta chain was sequenced within a study of blood T cell repertoires in COVID-19. Germline V gene lookup returns CDR1 LGHNA and CDR2 YNFKEQ. Between the trimmed V and J ends, which lost 0 bases and 9 bases, there was a span of 21 bases. The CDR3 runs 18 residues. Clones were read by immunoSEQ multiplex PCR, and TCRdb kept only the in-frame ones, dropping some. This table has under 250,000 clones, more than 85% appearing once. Sequencing input: peripheral blood. The chain has TRBV4-2 and TRBJ1-6; a possible D gene is TRBD1 (5 bases). This clonotype originated in a man in his 60s with COVID-19, enrolled during active disease. The CDR3 is CASSQDGTGGAGVSPLHF. CDR3 nucleotide sequence: TGTGCCAGCAGCCAAGATGGCACGGGTGGGGCGGGGGTTTCACCCCTCCACTTT.